Below are 7 T cell receptor beta chains sequenced from a single sample in a study of CD8 T cells in Susac syndrome. Random hexamers were used to reverse transcribe the RNA input (about 0.45 to 1 ug). TCRdb recomputed calls from the immunoSEQ multiplex PCR reads with MiXCR, one row per CDR3 protein. The table has a few hundred thousand distinct CDR3 sequences, roughly 94% seen once. The sample taken for sequencing was CD4+ T cells from PBMCs. These receptors were collected from a human donor with multiple sclerosis.

This rearrangement joins TRBV2 to TRBJ2-2; TRBD1 might be the D (5 bases). Trimming took off 3 bases at V and 4 bases at J, with 12 bases between the two ends. Per germline, CDR1 SNHLY and CDR2 FYNNEI. The length of the CDR3 is 15 residues. CDR3 residues: CASSEGRAGTGELFF. The DNA for the CDR3 is TGTGCCAGCAGTGAGGGCAGGGCTGGCACCGGGGAGCTGTTTTTT.

This chain joins TRBV2 and TRBJ1-3; tentatively, D is TRBD1 (6 bases). Trimming left V 8 bases short and J 1 base short, with 12 bases between. Germline values: CDR1 SNHLY, CDR2 FYNNEI. The CDR3 has 14 amino acids. The CDR3 here is CASVSDSSGNTIYF. In nucleotides, the CDR3 is TGTGCCAGCGTCTCGGACAGTTCTGGAAACACCATATATTTT.

V and J are TRBV6-6 and TRBJ1-1; 7 nucleotides align to TRBD1. The junction had 8 bases not matched to a gene; V was cut back by 2 bases and J by 5 bases. Germline CDR1 and CDR2: MNHNY and SVGAGI (reference sequence). CDR3 length: 15 residues. The CDR3 DNA is TGTGCCAGCAGTTACGCTCAGGGGGGTGCGACTGAAGCTTTCTTT. This encodes CASSYAQGGATEAFF.

This chain connects TRBV2 to TRBJ2-3; D might be TRBD1 or TRBD2, each matching 6 bases. The CDR3 runs to 15 residues. The germline CDR1 and CDR2 sequences are SNHLY and FYNNEI. Between the trimmed V and J ends, which lost 6 bases and 0 bases, there was a span of 13 bases. CDR3 protein: CASRKGGPSTDTQYF. The CDR3 region has the DNA TGTGCCAGCAGGAAGGGGGGACCCAGCACAGATACGCAGTATTTT.

V gene TRBV12-3 or TRBV12-4 combines with J gene TRBJ2-3; 7 positions match TRBD1. Trimming took 5 bases from V and 1 from J; bases not matched to a gene: 6. The CDR3 extends over 15 amino acids. The CDR3 bases are TGTGCCAGCAGTCAGCGACAGGGTGGCACAGATACGCAGTATTTT. Amino acids: CASSQRQGGTDTQYF.

The V call is TRBV4-1, the J call TRBJ2-7; 8 bases align to TRBD1. The CDR3 covers 15 residues. The V and J ends lost 2 bases and 2 bases, in that order; junction bases with no gene match: 5. CDR1 is MGHRA and CDR2 is YSYEKL in the germline V gene. CDR3 bases: TGCGCCAGCAGCCAAATGGGACAGGTGACCTACGAGCAGTACTTC. This encodes CASSQMGQVTYEQYF.

This clonotype was detected only once. This chain connects TRBV12-3 or TRBV12-4 to TRBJ1-2; D call uncertain. The CDR3 is made up of 15 amino acids. The V and J ends lost 5 bases and 7 bases respectively, with 20 bases between them. CDR3 DNA: TGTGCCAGCAGTCCATATGGGCAGGACCTTTCTGGCTACACCTTC. This encodes CASSPYGQDLSGYTF.